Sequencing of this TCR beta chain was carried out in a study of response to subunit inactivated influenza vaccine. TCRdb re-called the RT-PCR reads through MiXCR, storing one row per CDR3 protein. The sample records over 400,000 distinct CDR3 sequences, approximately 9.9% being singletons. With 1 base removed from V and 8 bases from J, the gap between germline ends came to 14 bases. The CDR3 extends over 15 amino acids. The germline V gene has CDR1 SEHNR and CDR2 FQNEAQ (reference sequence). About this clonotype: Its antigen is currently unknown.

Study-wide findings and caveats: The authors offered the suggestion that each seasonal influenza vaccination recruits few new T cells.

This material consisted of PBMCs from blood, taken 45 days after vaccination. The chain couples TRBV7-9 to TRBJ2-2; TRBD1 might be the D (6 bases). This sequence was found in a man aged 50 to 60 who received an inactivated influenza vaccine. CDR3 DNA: TGTGCCAGCAGCTTAGGCCGACAGGTCCAGGGGGAGCTGTTTTTT. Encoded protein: CASSLGRQVQGELFF. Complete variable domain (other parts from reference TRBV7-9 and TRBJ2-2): DTGVSQNPRHKITKRGQNVTFRCDPISEHNRLYWYRQTLGQGPEFLTYFQNEAQLEKSRLLSDRFSAERPKGSFSTLEIQRTEQGDSAMYLCASSLGRQVQGELFFGEGSRLTVL.